These 20 T cell receptor beta chains came from one sample sequenced in a study of metastatic and nonmetastatic thyroid tumors. TCRdb re-called the PCR reads via MiXCR. This sample has 20,000 or so clones, with roughly an eighth found just once. Patients underwent thyroid surgery, and none had received any treatment before it. The source material was blood. These TCRs come from a male donor with papillary thyroid cancer or a benign thyroid nodule (not recorded which). Some clones in this sample may be carry-over from other donors' samples.

Ten or more counts support this clone. This sequence may be a read error, since a much larger clone differs from it by one base. This chain links TRBV12-3 or TRBV12-4 with TRBJ1-5; D is unclear. The V end lost 5 bases, the J end lost 4 bases, and 9 bases lay between the germline ends. The CDR3 spans 13 residues. CDR3 nucleotides: TGTGCCAGCAGTCGGTCCGATAATCAGCCCCAGCATTTT. It translates to CASSRSDNQPQHF.

About this clone itself: This may stem from a read error, because a much larger clone lies one nucleotide away. V usage is TRBV9 and J usage is TRBJ2-3, with D possibly being TRBD1 (5 bases). CDR3 length equals 14 residues. V lost 2 bases and J lost 2, with 9 bases in between. Germline V CDR1 and CDR2: SGDLS, YYNGEE. CDR3 loop: CASSVGRATDTQYF. DNA for the CDR3: TGTGCCAGCAGCGTGGGGCGAGCCACAGATACGCAGTATTTT. Full variable domain (missing parts from reference TRBV9 and TRBJ2-3): DSGVTQTPKHLITATGQRVTLRCSPRSGDLSVYWYQQSLDQGLQFLIQYYNGEERAKGNILERFSAQQFPDLHSELNLSSLELGDSALYFCASSVGRATDTQYFGPGTRLTVL.

The genes are TRBV12-3 or TRBV12-4 and TRBJ2-6; no reliable D call. Between the trimmed V and J ends, which lost 5 bases and 1 base, there was a span of 6 bases. This CDR3 contains 14 residues. CDR3 in DNA: TGTGCCAGCAGTCCTTCTTCTGGGGCCAACGTCCTGACTTTC. This sequence encodes CASSPSSGANVLTF.

This clone was observed many times. CDR3 sequence reads: CASSAPSSDTQYF. In DNA form, the CDR3 reads TGTGCCAGCAGCGCCCCTAGCTCGGATACGCAGTATTTT. V gene TRBV7-3 combines with J gene TRBJ2-3, with TRBD2 as a possible D gene (5 bases). The V and J ends lost 5 bases and 6 bases respectively, with 12 bases between them. Per the germline V gene, CDR1 is SGHTA and CDR2 is FQGTGA. This CDR3 spans 13 amino acids.

The chain recombines TRBV6-1 with TRBJ2-5; 9 nucleotides line up with TRBD1. Germline V gene lookup returns CDR1 MNHNS and CDR2 SASEGT. The trim removed 4 bases at V and 4 bases at J, leaving 7 bases unmatched. The CDR3 is 15 amino acids. The CDR3 DNA sequence: TGTGCCAGCAGTGTTGACAGGGGGGGGCGAGAGACCCAGTACTTC. Its protein is CASSVDRGGRETQYF.

This clone is judged medium-sized. The V gene is TRBV6-5, the J gene TRBJ1-2; D unresolved. Per the germline V gene, CDR1 is MNHEY and CDR2 is SVGAGI. V lost 0 bases and J lost 1, with 9 bases in between. The length of the CDR3 is 15 residues. CDR3: CASSYSESLNYGYTF. The CDR3, as DNA: TGTGCCAGCAGTTACTCGGAGAGCCTTAACTATGGCTACACCTTC.

This rearrangement joins TRBV4-2 to TRBJ1-1, with 10 bases aligning to TRBD1. The CDR3 has 17 residues. Germline V gives CDR1 LGHNA, CDR2 YNFKEQ. J lost 4 bases, V lost 6 bases, and 14 bases had no gene match. CDR3 DNA: TGTGCCAGCAGAAATGGCCGGGACAGGGGTATGGTCACTGAAGCTTTCTTT. Translation gives CASRNGRDRGMVTEAFF.

The gene calls are TRBV6-1 and TRBJ1-2; TRBD1 matches at 8 bases. Looked up from germline, CDR1 is MNHNS and CDR2 is SASEGT. The CDR3 totals 14 residues. With V trimmed by 3 bases and J by 5 bases, 5 bases remained unmatched. The CDR3 nucleotides are TGTGCCAGCAGTGACAGGGGGCGAGGGTATGGCTACACCTTC. It yields the protein CASSDRGRGYGYTF.

This clone was detected many times. The gene calls are TRBV2 and TRBJ1-2, with TRBD1 matching over 7 bases. This CDR3 region has 13 residues. V was clipped by 6 bases and J by 8 bases; unmatched bases: 9. The germline V gene encodes CDR1 SNHLY and CDR2 FYNNEI. The CDR3 DNA follows: TGTGCCAGCAGACCGAGGGGGCGAAGGGGCTACACCTTC. Translation: CASRPRGRRGYTF.

In this sample, this clone turned up many times. The chain carries TRBV6-5 and TRBJ1-1; D is unresolved. V gave up 0 bases and J gave up 5 bases, with 7 bases separating them. CDR1 and CDR2 from the germline V gene are MNHEY and SVGAGI. There are 13 residues in the CDR3. In DNA, the CDR3 is TGTGCCAGCAGTTACTCGACCCGGACTGAAGCTTTCTTT. This codes for CASSYSTRTEAFF.

This clone came up many times. J is TRBJ2-1 and V is TRBV5-1; 15 bases match TRBD2. The CDR3 spans 14 residues. Germline V gene lookup returns CDR1 SGHRS and CDR2 YFSETQ. V was pared by 6 bases and J by 8 bases, with 3 bases of the junction left unmatched. The CDR3 is CASKGLAGGDEQFF. Written as DNA, the CDR3 is TGCGCCAGCAAGGGACTAGCGGGAGGCGATGAGCAGTTCTTC.

Many counts were recorded for this clone. This chain joins TRBV27 and TRBJ2-1; TRBD2 agrees at 8 bases. The CDR3 has 19 amino acids. The trim removed 2 bases at V and 5 bases at J, leaving 17 bases unmatched. Germline V lookup: CDR1 MNHEY, CDR2 SMNVEV (reference sequence). The CDR3, as DNA: TGTGCCAGCAGTTTAATGGGCTTGGGGCTAGCGGGCTTTGACAATGAGCAGTTCTTC. Protein: CASSLMGLGLAGFDNEQFF.

The table lists this clone with a few counts. This rearrangement joins TRBV7-3 to TRBJ2-2; tentatively, D is TRBD2 (5 bases). Germline values: CDR1 SGHTA, CDR2 FQGTGA. The CDR3 runs 13 residues. Trimming cost V 5 bases and J 5 bases, with 9 bases left between them. This CDR3 is CASSASGTGELFF. The CDR3 DNA sequence: TGTGCCAGCAGCGCAAGCGGAACCGGGGAGCTGTTTTTT. The entire variable domain, with the rest obtained from reference TRBV7-3 and TRBJ2-2, is as follows: GAGVSQTPSNKVTEKGKYVELRCDPISGHTALYWYRQSLGQGPEFLIYFQGTGAADDSGLPNDRFFAVRPEGSVSTLKIQRTERGDSAVYLCASSASGTGELFFGEGSRLTVL.

This clone was recorded a few times. J is TRBJ2-1 and V is TRBV7-2; TRBD2 agrees at 8 bases. Germline V gene sequence: CDR1 SGHTA, CDR2 FQGNSA. V lost 3 bases to trimming and J lost 6 bases; unmatched junction nucleotides: 7. This CDR3 has 15 amino acids. The CDR3 is CASSFAGGGGNEQFF. The CDR3 region has the DNA TGTGCCAGCAGCTTTGCGGGGGGAGGTGGCAATGAGCAGTTCTTC.

By share, this clone counts as medium-sized (0.01 to 0.1%). The chain combines TRBV28 with TRBJ1-1, with D tentatively TRBD1 (5 bases). The CDR3 runs to 14 residues. V was cut by 7 bases and J by 11 bases, with 23 bases left in between. From germline, CDR1 is MDHEN and CDR2 SYDVKM. In nucleotides, the CDR3 is TGTGCCAGCATCTCTCCGGGACCTCTTTCTAGCGCTTTCTTT. Its protein is CASISPGPLSSAFF.

In its sample, this clone ranks as medium-sized. The V gene is TRBV24-1, the J gene TRBJ2-1; a weak D match, TRBD2 (6 bases). This CDR3 region has 14 residues. Germline V gene data show CDR1 as KGHDR and CDR2 as SFDVKD. Deletions cut 3 bases from V and 7 bases from J, with 12 bases between. In nucleotides, the CDR3 is TGTGCCACCAGTGATAGTATAGCGGTTAATGAGCAGTTCTTC. Protein sequence: CATSDSIAVNEQFF.

Within the sample, this clone is medium-sized. V is TRBV28 and J is TRBJ2-6; TRBD1 might be the D (6 bases). V lost 6 bases to trimming and J lost 2 bases, with 11 bases between them. CDR3 size: 15 residues. Germline V gives CDR1 MDHEN, CDR2 SYDVKM. The chain's CDR3 is CASRSQGAGANVLTF. CDR3 bases: TGTGCCAGCAGGTCACAGGGCGCTGGGGCCAACGTCCTGACTTTC.

This clone was observed a handful of times. The CDR3 DNA reads as TGTGCCAGCAGTTACTCGGGACAGGGGGGGGAGACCCAGTACTTC. It translates to CASSYSGQGGETQYF. J is TRBJ2-5 and V is TRBV6-5, with 11 bases matching TRBD1. The junction had 2 bases not matched to a gene; V was cut back by 0 bases and J by 5 bases. Per the germline V gene, CDR1 is MNHEY and CDR2 is SVGAGI. The CDR3 is 15 residues long.

This clone was seen ten or more times. An end of the junction does not agree with germline; a read error may underlie this. This sequence joins TRBV6-1 and TRBJ2-1, with 12 bases fitting TRBD1. CDR1 MNHNS and CDR2 SASEGT come from the germline V gene. This CDR3 region has 14 residues. The DNA for the CDR3 is TGTGCCCGCAGGTCCGGGACAGGGGGCGATGAGCAGTTCTTC. Protein sequence: CARRSGTGGDEQFF.

This clone was seen a handful of times. A much larger clone lies one base from this, so it may be a read error. This chain connects TRBV5-4 to TRBJ2-1; D is possibly TRBD2 (5 bases). CDR1 SGHNT and CDR2 YYREEE come from the germline V gene (reference sequence). CDR3 length: 11 amino acids. In DNA, the CDR3 is TGTGCCAACAGCCGGGGATTCGAGCAGTTCTTC. Protein sequence: CANSRGFEQFF.